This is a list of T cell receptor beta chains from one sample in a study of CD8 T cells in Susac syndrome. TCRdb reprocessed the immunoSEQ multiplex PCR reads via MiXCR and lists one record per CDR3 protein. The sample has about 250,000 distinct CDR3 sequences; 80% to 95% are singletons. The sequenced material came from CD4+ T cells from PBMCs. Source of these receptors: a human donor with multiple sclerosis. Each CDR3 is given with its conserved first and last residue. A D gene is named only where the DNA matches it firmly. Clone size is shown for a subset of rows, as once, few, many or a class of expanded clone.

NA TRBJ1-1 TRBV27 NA CASRLGGENTEAFF TGTGCCAGCAGGCTAGGGGGGGAGAACACTGAAGCTTTCTTT
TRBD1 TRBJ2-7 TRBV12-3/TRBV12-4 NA CASTLTGGKYEQYF TGTGCCAGCACCTTGACAGGGGGAAAGTACGAGCAGTACTTC
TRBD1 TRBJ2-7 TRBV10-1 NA CATQSGTGTNEQYF TGCGCCACCCAGTCCGGGACAGGGACGAACGAGCAGTACTTC
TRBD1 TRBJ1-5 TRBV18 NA CASSPAGTGSQPQHF TGTGCCAGCTCACCAGCCGGGACAGGGTCCCAGCCCCAGCATTTT
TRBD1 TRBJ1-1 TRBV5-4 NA CASRRTGVTEAFF TGTGCCAGCAGGAGGACAGGGGTCACTGAAGCTTTCTTT
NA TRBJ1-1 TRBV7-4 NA CASSQNRDMNTEAFF TGTGCCAGCAGCCAAAACAGGGATATGAACACTGAAGCTTTCTTT
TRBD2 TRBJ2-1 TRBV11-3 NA CASSSGGPWNEQFF TGTGCCAGCAGCTCGGGAGGGCCGTGGAATGAGCAGTTCTTC
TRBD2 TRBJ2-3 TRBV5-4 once CASSLVTSRTTDTQYF TGTGCCAGCAGCTTGGTGACTAGCAGAACCACAGATACGCAGTATTTT
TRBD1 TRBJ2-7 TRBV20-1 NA CSAIPGQRSSYEQYF TGCAGTGCCATTCCGGGACAGAGGAGCTCCTACGAGCAGTACTTC
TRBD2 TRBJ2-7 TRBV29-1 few CSVVPGEGTYEQYF TGCAGCGTTGTACCCGGGGAGGGAACTTACGAGCAGTACTTC
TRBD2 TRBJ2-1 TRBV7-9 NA CASSDRLAVMNEQFF TGTGCCAGCAGCGACCGACTAGCGGTAATGAATGAGCAGTTCTTC
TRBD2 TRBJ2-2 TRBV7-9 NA CAIRSGNGGELFF TGTGCCATCCGAAGCGGGAACGGCGGGGAGCTGTTTTTT
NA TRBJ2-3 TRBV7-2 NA CASSLVGDWGTDTQYF TGTGCCAGCAGCTTAGTGGGAGATTGGGGCACAGATACGCAGTATTTT
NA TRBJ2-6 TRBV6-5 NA CASSFPGNPSGANVLTF TGTGCCAGCAGTTTCCCAGGGAACCCCTCTGGGGCCAACGTCCTGACTTTC
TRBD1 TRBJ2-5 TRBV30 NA CAFQGDGTQYF TGTGCCTTCCAGGGGGATGGGACCCAGTACTTC
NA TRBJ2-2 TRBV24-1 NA CATTQAENTGELFF TGTGCCACCACCCAGGCAGAAAACACCGGGGAGCTGTTTTTT
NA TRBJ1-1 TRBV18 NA CASSPGVNTEAFF TGTGCCAGCTCACCAGGGGTGAACACTGAAGCTTTCTTT
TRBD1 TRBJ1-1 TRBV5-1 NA CASSAKTGVNTEAFF TGCGCCAGCAGCGCTAAGACAGGGGTGAACACTGAAGCTTTCTTT
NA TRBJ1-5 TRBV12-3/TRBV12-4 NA CASSLAANQPQHF TGTGCCAGCAGTTTAGCGGCAAATCAGCCCCAGCATTTT
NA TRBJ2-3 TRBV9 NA CASSVGNPLTDTQYF TGTGCCAGCAGCGTAGGAAACCCTTTAACAGATACGCAGTATTTT
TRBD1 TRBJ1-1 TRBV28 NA CASSLDRQAFF TGTGCCAGCAGTCTGGACAGGCAAGCTTTCTTT
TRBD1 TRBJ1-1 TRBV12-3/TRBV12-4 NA CASSLDRGPTFF TGTGCCAGCAGCCTTGACAGGGGGCCTACTTTCTTT
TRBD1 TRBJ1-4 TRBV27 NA CASSFSSTGGKDNEKLFF TGTGCCAGCAGTTTTTCCTCGACAGGGGGCAAGGATAATGAAAAACTGTTTTTT
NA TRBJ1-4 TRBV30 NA CAWRTAWGQANEKLFF TGTGCCTGGAGAACGGCGTGGGGGCAGGCCAATGAAAAACTGTTTTTT
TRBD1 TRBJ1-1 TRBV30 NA CAWSPDRAYTEAFF TGTGCCTGGAGTCCGGACAGGGCGTACACTGAAGCTTTCTTT
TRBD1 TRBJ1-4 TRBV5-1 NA CASSASGTANEKLFF TGCGCCAGCAGCGCATCCGGGACAGCGAATGAAAAACTGTTTTTT